Listed below are T cell receptor beta chains from one sample, sequenced in a study of blood T cell repertoires in COVID-19. Using immunoSEQ multiplex PCR, the repertoire was profiled, and TCRdb retains in-frame clones only, with some absent. The data hold 120,000 to 150,000 clones, with more than 70% observed a single time. Input material: peripheral blood. Receptor source: a woman aged 55-69 years with acute or convalescent COVID-19. Both conserved end residues are part of each CDR3. D genes are given only for firm matches. Size values are once, few and many counts, or a class for expanded clones, and some rows have none.

TRBV27	TRBD1	NA	TRBJ2-1	TGTGCCAGCAGTTTATCCCGGACAGGGGGTCCCAATGAGCAGTTCTTC	CASSLSRTGGPNEQFF
TRBV11-3	NA	NA	TRBJ1-1	TGTGCCAGCAGCCCTCAACTCTTCGGGAACACTGAAGCTTTCTTT	CASSPQLFGNTEAFF
TRBV5-1	NA	NA	TRBJ2-5	TGCGCCAGCAGGGGGGCAGGGGGGAAAGAGACCCAGTACTTC	CASRGAGGKETQYF
TRBV5-1	NA	many	TRBJ2-3	TGCGCCAGCAGCCCAGAGTTAGGGGGACCAGGTACGCAGTATTTT	CASSPELGGPGTQYF
TRBV12-3/TRBV12-4	NA	NA	TRBJ1-1	TGTGCCAGCAGTTTCCTAAATCGGGGAAATGCTTTCTTT	CASSFLNRGNAFF
TRBV28	TRBD1	NA	TRBJ1-5	TGTGCCAGCAGGGACAGGGCGGCTCAGCCCCAGCATTTT	CASRDRAAQPQHF
TRBV5-1	NA	few	TRBJ1-4	TGCGCCAGCAGCTCGCAGGGTTGGGATGAAAAACTGTTTTTT	CASSSQGWDEKLFF
TRBV18	NA	once	TRBJ2-1	TGTGCCAGCTCACCTCTGGGGAGTGAGCAGTTCTTC	CASSPLGSEQFF
TRBV7-2	TRBD1	NA	TRBJ2-7	TGTGCCAGCAGCCGGGACAGGAGCACCTACGAGCAGTACTTC	CASSRDRSTYEQYF
TRBV29-1	TRBD1	NA	TRBJ2-4	TGCAGCGTGACCGGACAGGGAGCCAAAAACATTCAGTACTTC	CSVTGQGAKNIQYF
TRBV5-1	NA	NA	TRBJ2-3	TGCGCCAGCAGCTTGGTAAGCGGCGGGGCACTCACAGATACGCAGTATTTT	CASSLVSGGALTDTQYF
TRBV3-1/TRBV3-2	TRBD1	once	TRBJ1-1	TGTGCCAGCAGTTCTCTAGGGGGCGGCACTGAAGCTTTCTTT	CASSSLGGGTEAFF
TRBV5-1	NA	NA	TRBJ2-7	TGCGCCAGCAGCAGTCAGGGGCTGGCCTACGAGCAGTACTTC	CASSSQGLAYEQYF
TRBV29-1	NA	NA	TRBJ1-1	TGCAGCGTTGATTTGTCCCAGGGGAACACTGAAGCTTTCTTT	CSVDLSQGNTEAFF
TRBV6-2/TRBV6-3	NA	NA	TRBJ1-5	TGTGCCAGCAGTCCATCACAGTGGCCCCAGCATTTT	CASSPSQWPQHF
TRBV2	NA	NA	TRBJ1-3	TGTGCCAGCATCAAGGGGACTACGGGAAACACCATATATTTT	CASIKGTTGNTIYF
TRBV11-2	TRBD2	NA	TRBJ2-5	TGTGCCAGCAGCTTAGTTGCGGGGGGGCAAGAGACCCAGTACTTC	CASSLVAGGQETQYF
TRBV7-2	NA	NA	TRBJ2-2	TGTGCCAGCAGCTGGGGGGGGCCCACCGGGGAGCTGTTTTTT	CASSWGGPTGELFF
TRBV5-8	TRBD2	NA	TRBJ2-1	TGTGCCAGCAGCACCTCCGGGACTAGCGGACCCAGGAGTGAGCAGTTCTTC	CASSTSGTSGPRSEQFF
TRBV6-6	NA	NA	TRBJ1-3	TGTGCCAGCAGCCATACAGGGATGGCTGGAAACACCATATATTTT	CASSHTGMAGNTIYF
TRBV28	NA	NA	TRBJ1-3	TGTGCCAGCAGCAACCAGGGTTCTGGAAACACCATATATTTT	CASSNQGSGNTIYF
TRBV14	NA	NA	TRBJ2-1	TGTGCCAGCAGCCTCCAACGCGGTGTGGGGCAGTTCTTC	CASSLQRGVGQFF
TRBV7-6	NA	NA	TRBJ2-7	TGTGCCAGCAGCCCATTGGAGGGGCAACTTAGGTACGAGCAGTACTTC	CASSPLEGQLRYEQYF
TRBV30	TRBD1	NA	TRBJ1-1	TGTGCCGGCAGGAGGGGGCTCCAGGGTACTCCTGAAGCTTTCTTT	CAGRRGLQGTPEAFF
TRBV11-3	TRBD1	NA	TRBJ1-2	TGTGCCAGCAGCTCGACAGGGGGCGCGGGAGGCTACACCTTC	CASSSTGGAGGYTF
TRBV4-2	TRBD2	NA	TRBJ2-1	TGTGCCAGCAGCCTCCACCAAAGCGGGGGATACAATGAGCAGTTCTTC	CASSLHQSGGYNEQFF
TRBV5-4	TRBD1	NA	TRBJ2-7	TGTGCCAGCAGCCCGGCCGGCCACAGGGGTAGAGACGAGCAGTACTTC	CASSPAGHRGRDEQYF
TRBV28	NA	NA	TRBJ1-4	TGTGCCAGCAGTTCTCCATGGACAGAGGGCAATGAAAAACTGTTTTTT	CASSSPWTEGNEKLFF
TRBV7-8	NA	NA	TRBJ1-3	TGTGCCAGCAGCTTAGGCACCGCGGGCCCAATCTCTGGAAACACCATATATTTT	CASSLGTAGPISGNTIYF
TRBV5-1	TRBD1	few	TRBJ2-3	TGCGCCAGCGCCCGGGACAGGGCTAAAGATACGCAGTATTTT	CASARDRAKDTQYF
TRBV5-1	NA	NA	TRBJ1-1	TGCGCCAGCAGCTTGAGACAGGATTACACTGAAGCTTTCTTT	CASSLRQDYTEAFF
TRBV5-8	TRBD1	NA	TRBJ1-1	TGTGCCAGCAGTGAGACAGGGGCTAGGAACACTGAAGCTTTCTTT	CASSETGARNTEAFF
TRBV29-1	TRBD1	many	TRBJ2-7	TGCAGCGTTGAAGACAGGACAGGGACTTACGAGCAGTACTTC	CSVEDRTGTYEQYF
TRBV5-6	TRBD1	NA	TRBJ2-3	TGTGCCAGCACCATAATGACAGGGGCGGGAGATACGCAGTATTTT	CASTIMTGAGDTQYF
TRBV6-5	TRBD1	NA	TRBJ1-2	TGTGCCAGCAGACTACAGGGGGGGAGCTATGGCTACACCTTC	CASRLQGGSYGYTF
TRBV4-1	NA	once	TRBJ1-4	TGCGCCAGCAGCCAAGATCGTGGGCTACGGGAAAAACTGTTTTTT	CASSQDRGLREKLFF
TRBV6-6	NA	NA	TRBJ2-5	TGTGCCAGCAGACGGGAGACCCAGTACTTC	CASRRETQYF
TRBV21-1	NA	NA	TRBJ2-6	TGTGCCAGCAGCAAGGACAGGGTATATGCTGGGGCCAACGTCCTGACTTTC	CASSKDRVYAGANVLTF
TRBV19	TRBD1	NA	TRBJ1-6	TGTGCCACCACACCCCGGCGGAGGGGGCTAGATTCACCCCTCCACTTT	CATTPRRRGLDSPLHF
TRBV11-3	NA	NA	TRBJ2-1	TGTGCCAGCAGCTTAGGGGGGCCTATCAATGAGCAGTTCTTC	CASSLGGPINEQFF
TRBV9	TRBD2	NA	TRBJ2-2	TGTGCCAGCAGCGTAGGGCTAGCGGGGGGTCCTACCGGGGAGCTGTTTTTT	CASSVGLAGGPTGELFF
TRBV14	NA	NA	TRBJ2-5	TGTGCCAGCAGCCTTATGATCTCCGGGACACCGGTGCAAGAGACCCAGTACTTC	CASSLMISGTPVQETQYF
TRBV11-2	TRBD2	NA	TRBJ2-5	TGTGCCAGCAGCTTTGGACTAGCGGGGGGGCCGAGGCAAGAGACCCAGTACTTC	CASSFGLAGGPRQETQYF
TRBV6-1	NA	NA	TRBJ2-2	TGTGCCAGCAGTGACCTTATGGAGTACGGCGGGGAGCTGTTTTTT	CASSDLMEYGGELFF
TRBV5-1	NA	few	TRBJ2-5	TGCGCCAGCAGCTCAACAGGCATGCAAGAGACCCAGTACTTC	CASSSTGMQETQYF
TRBV7-2	NA	many	TRBJ1-2	TGTGCCAGCAGCTTAGTAAACTATGGCTACACCTTC	CASSLVNYGYTF
TRBV11-2	NA	NA	TRBJ2-3	TGTGCCAGCAGCTTGAGGGGGCGGGGACCTAGCACAGATACGCAGTATTTT	CASSLRGRGPSTDTQYF
TRBV28	NA	NA	TRBJ1-5	TGTGCCAGCAGCCCCCCGCGACAGCCCCAGCATTTT	CASSPPRQPQHF
TRBV6-4	TRBD2	NA	TRBJ2-5	TGTGCCAGCAGTGACTTCGGGGGGGACGAGACCCAGTACTTC	CASSDFGGDETQYF
TRBV7-2	TRBD1	NA	TRBJ2-1	TGTGCCAGCAGCCTCACGACAGGGATGAATGAGCAGTTCTTC	CASSLTTGMNEQFF
TRBV10-2	NA	NA	TRBJ1-3	TGCGCCAGCAGTGAGCAGGGCTCTGGAAACACCATATATTTT	CASSEQGSGNTIYF
TRBV6-5	NA	NA	TRBJ1-3	TGTGCCAGCAGGGCACAGGGTCCTTCTGGAAACACCATATATTTT	CASRAQGPSGNTIYF
TRBV6-6	TRBD1	NA	TRBJ1-5	TGTGCCAGCACCTCCCGGGGCCAGGGGGCCGTTCAGCCCCAGCATTTT	CASTSRGQGAVQPQHF
TRBV7-9	NA	NA	TRBJ1-5	TGTGCCAGCAGCCAGTATAGCAATCAGCCCCAGCATTTT	CASSQYSNQPQHF
TRBV24-1	TRBD1	NA	TRBJ1-5	TGTGCCACCCGGGGACAGGGGATCAGCCAGCCCCAGCATTTT	CATRGQGISQPQHF